One and the same sample provided the 18 T cell receptor beta chains below, sequenced in a study of blood T cell repertoires in COVID-19. Only in-frame clones appear in the TCRdb table, and some are missing; sequencing was by immunoSEQ multiplex PCR. The profile shows roughly 150,000 clones, 77% of them singletons. The specimen was peripheral blood. Source of these receptors: an older man with acute or convalescent COVID-19.

The chain links TRBV6-6 to TRBJ1-1; D remains unclear. Trimming removed 4 bases at V and 1 base at J, with 4 bases between. Germline V gives CDR1 MNHNY, CDR2 SVGAGI (reference sequence). This CDR3 comprises 12 residues. The CDR3 DNA follows: TGTGCCAGCAGTTTACAGAACACTGAAGCTTTCTTT. Translated: CASSLQNTEAFF.

In this sample, this clone turned up once. An end of the junction does not agree with germline; a read error may underlie this. The chain is built from TRBV11-3 and TRBJ1-3; the D gene is possibly TRBD1 (5 bases). Germline values: CDR1 SGHNT, CDR2 YENEEA. The CDR3 covers 15 residues. The CDR3 nucleotides are TGTGCCAGCAGCCTAGACAGTTCCTCTGGAAACACCATATATTTT. Encoded protein: CASSLDSSSGNTIYF.

The chain links TRBV2 to TRBJ1-5; TRBD1 might be the D (5 bases). V shed 6 bases and J shed 7 bases, with 13 bases lying between them. Germline CDR1 and CDR2: SNHLY and FYNNEI. The CDR3 sequence is 13 residues long. The CDR3: CASSAGLWQPQHF. The DNA of the CDR3 is TGTGCCAGCAGCGCGGGGCTTTGGCAGCCCCAGCATTTT.

This clone was counted between two and nine times. CDR3: CASSTQKISGNTIYF. The DNA of the CDR3 is TGTGCCAGCAGCACCCAGAAGATCTCTGGAAACACCATATATTTT. This chain uses TRBV6-5 with TRBJ1-3; D ambiguous. Trimming removed 6 bases at V and 0 bases at J, with 12 bases between. CDR3 length equals 15 residues. Germline-derived CDR1 and CDR2 are MNHEY and SVGAGI.

This chain links TRBV6-6 with TRBJ1-4; D might be TRBD1 (5 bases). The CDR3 has 14 residues. Trimming took off 6 bases at V and 5 bases at J, with 13 bases between the two ends. Germline V CDR1 and CDR2: MNHNY, SVGAGI (reference sequence). Here the CDR3 reads CASSGRGGNEKLFF. The CDR3 nucleotides are TGTGCCAGCAGCGGTAGGGGAGGGAATGAAAAACTGTTTTTT.

The chain carries TRBV6-5 and TRBJ1-6, with D uncertain. Germline CDR1 and CDR2: MNHEY and SVGAGI. V lost 0 bases, J lost 7 bases, and 10 bases lay in between. The CDR3 is 15 amino acids. The CDR3 region has the DNA TGTGCCAGCAGTTACTCAGATCCAGTCAATTCACCCCTCCACTTT. Its translation: CASSYSDPVNSPLHF.

The chain combines TRBV2 with TRBJ2-5; 9 bases match TRBD1. CDR3 length equals 14 residues. V was pared by 5 bases and J by 5 bases, with 6 bases of the junction left unmatched. The V gene's germline CDR1 is SNHLY and CDR2 FYNNEI. CDR3 region: CASSRSDRGETQYF. The CDR3 DNA follows: TGTGCCAGCAGTCGCTCTGACAGGGGGGAGACCCAGTACTTC.

The J gene is TRBJ1-3, the V gene TRBV6-2 or TRBV6-3; D not certain. Germline CDR1 is MNHEY and CDR2 is SVGEGT. This CDR3 has 16 amino acids. V lost 0 bases and J lost 0, with 9 bases in between. This CDR3 reads CASSYSVPDSGNTIYF. In nucleotides, the CDR3 is TGTGCCAGCAGTTACTCGGTTCCAGACTCTGGAAACACCATATATTTT.

The chain carries TRBV7-2 and TRBJ2-3; no definite D call. The germline gives CDR1 SGHTA, CDR2 FQGNSA. V was cut by 1 base and J by 0 bases, with 11 bases left in between. The CDR3 consists of 16 residues. The CDR3 spells CASSLGVSRSTDTQYF. The CDR3 nucleotides read TGTGCCAGCAGCTTAGGCGTGAGCCGAAGCACAGATACGCAGTATTTT.

Comment on this clone: The identical CDR3 is also encoded by other nucleotide sequences in the sample. The chain employs TRBV28 and TRBJ1-5; no clear D gene. Germline V gives CDR1 MDHEN, CDR2 SYDVKM. Trimming took 5 bases from V and 0 from J, leaving 8 bases between them. The CDR3 length is 14 residues. The CDR3 spells CASSPGGSNQPQHF. The CDR3 DNA reads as TGTGCCAGCAGTCCCGGTGGTAGCAATCAGCCCCAGCATTTT.

The J gene is TRBJ1-4, the V gene TRBV10-3, with TRBD1 matching 7 bases. The CDR3 is 16 amino acids. Germline CDR1 and CDR2: ENHRY and SYGVKD. V gave up 4 bases and J gave up 5 bases; unmatched junction bases: 10. Here the CDR3 reads CAISASAGTENEKLFF. Here the CDR3 DNA reads TGTGCCATCAGTGCTTCCGCCGGGACAGAGAATGAAAAACTGTTTTTT.

The rearrangement links TRBV11-2 to TRBJ1-4; TRBD1 matches at 7 bases. The CDR3 loop spans 15 amino acids. The ends lost 5 bases at V and 8 bases at J; junction bases unmatched: 11. Looked up from germline, CDR1 is SGHAT and CDR2 is FQNNGV. This CDR3 reads CASSQSGTAGEKLFF. The CDR3 DNA is TGTGCCAGCAGCCAGTCCGGGACAGCTGGGGAAAAACTGTTTTTT.

This clone was counted a few times. CDR3 sequence reads: CASSKDAGDSTDTQYF. The CDR3 nucleotides read TGTGCCAGCAGCAAAGACGCAGGGGATAGCACAGATACGCAGTATTTT. The chain employs TRBV21-1 and TRBJ2-3; TRBD1 is the table's D call, not checked against the DNA. TRBV21-1 is marked as a pseudogene. This CDR3 contains 16 residues.

This clone turned up a few times. The chain couples TRBV5-5 to TRBJ2-5, with 9 nucleotides matching TRBD2. CDR1 SGHKS and CDR2 YYEKEE come from the germline V gene (reference sequence). V lost 3 bases, J lost 1 base, and 4 bases stayed unmatched. The CDR3 is made up of 15 amino acids. Here the CDR3 DNA reads TGTGCCAGCAGCTGGATGACTAGCGGCCAAGAGACCCAGTACTTC. Translated: CASSWMTSGQETQYF.

With respect to this clone: A read error may account for a junction end that differs from germline. The gene calls are TRBV7-7 and TRBJ2-1; TRBD2 aligns across 14 bases. This CDR3 spans 15 amino acids. CDR1 SSHAT and CDR2 FNYEAQ come from the germline V gene (reference sequence). The CDR3 DNA reads TGTGCTAGCAGCCCGGGACTAGCGGGAGTATATGAGCAGTTCTTC. Amino acids: CASSPGLAGVYEQFF.

This clone was seen only a few times. The chain is built from TRBV5-6 and TRBJ1-5; TRBD1 agrees at 8 bases. The V segment lost 2 bases and the J segment 0 bases; nucleotides outside the gene matches: 1. The CDR3 contains 15 residues. Per germline, CDR1 SGHDT and CDR2 YYEEEE. The CDR3 DNA follows: TGTGCCAGCAGCTTACAGGGGGTTAGCAATCAGCCCCAGCATTTT. It specifies CASSLQGVSNQPQHF. Filled out from reference TRBV5-6 and TRBJ1-5, the complete variable domain reads DAGVTQSPTHLIKTRGQQVTLRCSPKSGHDTVSWYQQALGQGPQFIFQYYEEEERQRGNFPDRFSGHQFPNYSSELNVNALLLGDSALYLCASSLQGVSNQPQHFGDGTRLSIL.

The genes are TRBV10-3 and TRBJ1-1; no definite D call. V lost 10 bases to trimming and J lost 1 base, with 13 bases between them. The V gene's germline CDR1 is ENHRY and CDR2 SYGVKD. The CDR3 runs to 13 residues. This CDR3 is CATSEQPNTEAFF. CDR3 sequence (DNA): TGTGCCACGTCGGAGCAGCCGAACACTGAAGCTTTCTTT.

The rearrangement uses TRBV19 and TRBJ2-2; 14 bases map to TRBD2. The V gene end was trimmed by 6 bases and the J gene end by 3 bases; junction bases not matched to a gene: 9. CDR3 length equals 18 residues. Germline values: CDR1 LNHDA, CDR2 SQIVND (reference sequence). As DNA, the CDR3 is TGTGCCAGTAGAGTCGGACTAGCGGGAGGTAGGGACACCGGGGAGCTGTTTTTT. This translates into CASRVGLAGGRDTGELFF.